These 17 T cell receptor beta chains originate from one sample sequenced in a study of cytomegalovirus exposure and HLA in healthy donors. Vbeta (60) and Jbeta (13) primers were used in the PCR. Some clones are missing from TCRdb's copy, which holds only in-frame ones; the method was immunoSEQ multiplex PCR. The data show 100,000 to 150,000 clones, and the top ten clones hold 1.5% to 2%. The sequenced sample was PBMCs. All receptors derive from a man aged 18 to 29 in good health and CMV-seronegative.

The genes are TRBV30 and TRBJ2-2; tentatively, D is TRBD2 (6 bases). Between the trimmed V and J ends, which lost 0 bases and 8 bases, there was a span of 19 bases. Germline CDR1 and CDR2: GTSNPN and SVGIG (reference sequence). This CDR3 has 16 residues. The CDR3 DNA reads TGTGCCTGGAGTGTTCCCGGAACCCGGGGGTCAGGGGAGCTGTTTTTT. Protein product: CAWSVPGTRGSGELFF. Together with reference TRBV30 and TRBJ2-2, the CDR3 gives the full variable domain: SQTIHQWPATLVQPVGSPLSLECTVEGTSNPNLYWYRQAAGRGLQLLFYSVGIGQISSEVPQNLSASRPQDRQFILSSKKLLLSDSGFYLCAWSVPGTRGSGELFFGEGSRLTVL.

CDR3 coding DNA: TGTGCCAGCAGCTCGGTGAGACTAGCGGGGATGTGGTTCGGAGAGACCCAGTACTTC. Translating gives CASSSVRLAGMWFGETQYF. The V gene is TRBV7-9, the J gene TRBJ2-5, with 11 bases matching TRBD2. There are 19 residues in the CDR3. Germline loops: CDR1 SEHNR, CDR2 FQNEAQ (reference sequence). Trimming removed 4 bases from V and 4 bases from J; junction bases left unmatched: 17.

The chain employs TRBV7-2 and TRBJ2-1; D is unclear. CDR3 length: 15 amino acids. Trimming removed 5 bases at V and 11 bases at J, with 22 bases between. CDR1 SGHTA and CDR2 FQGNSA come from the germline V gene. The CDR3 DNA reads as TGTGCCAGCAGCCAATTCCCAGTCGCCTCCGATAAGCAGTTCTTC. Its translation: CASSQFPVASDKQFF.

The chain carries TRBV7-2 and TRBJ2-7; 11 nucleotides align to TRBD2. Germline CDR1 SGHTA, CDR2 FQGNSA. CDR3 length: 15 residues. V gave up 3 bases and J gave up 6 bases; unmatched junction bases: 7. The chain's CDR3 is CASSFLGTSGSEQYF. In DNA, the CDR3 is TGTGCCAGCAGCTTCCTTGGGACTAGCGGAAGCGAGCAGTACTTC.

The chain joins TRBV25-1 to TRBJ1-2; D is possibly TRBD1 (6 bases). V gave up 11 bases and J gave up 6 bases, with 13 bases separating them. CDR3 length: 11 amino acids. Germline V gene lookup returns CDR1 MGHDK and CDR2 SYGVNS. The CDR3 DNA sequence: TGTGCCCTAGGGGGTCTGGATGGCTACACCTTC. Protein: CALGGLDGYTF.

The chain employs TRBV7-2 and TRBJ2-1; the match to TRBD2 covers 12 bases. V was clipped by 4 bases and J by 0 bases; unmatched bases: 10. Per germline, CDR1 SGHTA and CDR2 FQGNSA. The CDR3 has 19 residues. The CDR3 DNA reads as TGTGCCAGCAGCTCCCCTAGCGGGAGGGCCCATAGCTCCTACAATGAGCAGTTCTTC. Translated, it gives CASSSPSGRAHSSYNEQFF.

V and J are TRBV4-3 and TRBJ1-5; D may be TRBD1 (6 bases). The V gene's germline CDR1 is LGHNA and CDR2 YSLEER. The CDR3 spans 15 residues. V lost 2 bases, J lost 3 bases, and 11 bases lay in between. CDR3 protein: CASSQYRDTNQPQHF. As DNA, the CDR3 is TGCGCCAGCAGCCAATACCGGGACACCAATCAGCCCCAGCATTTT.

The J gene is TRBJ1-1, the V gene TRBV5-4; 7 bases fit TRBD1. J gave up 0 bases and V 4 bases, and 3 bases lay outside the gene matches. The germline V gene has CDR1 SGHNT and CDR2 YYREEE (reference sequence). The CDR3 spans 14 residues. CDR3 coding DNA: TGTGCCAGCAGCCGGGACAGTCTGAACACTGAAGCTTTCTTT. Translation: CASSRDSLNTEAFF.

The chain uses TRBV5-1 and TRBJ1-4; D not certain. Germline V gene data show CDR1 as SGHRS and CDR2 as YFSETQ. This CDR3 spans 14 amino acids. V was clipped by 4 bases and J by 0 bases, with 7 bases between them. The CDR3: CASSRDSTNEKLFF. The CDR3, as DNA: TGCGCCAGCAGCCGGGATTCAACTAATGAAAAACTGTTTTTT.

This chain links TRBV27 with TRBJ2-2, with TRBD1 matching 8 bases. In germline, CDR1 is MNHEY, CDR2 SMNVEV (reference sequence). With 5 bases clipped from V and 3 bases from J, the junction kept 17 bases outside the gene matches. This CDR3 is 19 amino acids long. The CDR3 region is CASSPKIPGQEIDTGELFF. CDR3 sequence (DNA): TGTGCCAGCAGTCCAAAAATCCCGGGACAGGAGATAGACACCGGGGAGCTGTTTTTT.

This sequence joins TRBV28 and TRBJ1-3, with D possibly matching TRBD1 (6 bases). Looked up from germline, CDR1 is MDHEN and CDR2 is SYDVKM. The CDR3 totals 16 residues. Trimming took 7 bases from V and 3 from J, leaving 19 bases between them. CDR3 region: CASTSPGGPGGNTIYF. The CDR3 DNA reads TGTGCCAGCACCTCCCCCGGGGGGCCCGGTGGAAACACCATATATTTT.

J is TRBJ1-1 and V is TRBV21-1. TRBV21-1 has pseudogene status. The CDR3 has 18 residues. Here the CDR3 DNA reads TGTGCCAGCAGCAAAAGGGCCCCCGGGAGTGGAGGGGACACTGAAGCTTTCTTT. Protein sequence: CASSKRAPGSGGDTEAFF.

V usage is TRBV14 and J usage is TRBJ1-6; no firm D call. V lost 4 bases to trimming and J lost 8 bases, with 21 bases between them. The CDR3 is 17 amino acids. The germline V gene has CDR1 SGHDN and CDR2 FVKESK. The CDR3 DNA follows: TGTGCCAGCAGCCTACCCTCAGCAGTCAGAGGAGATTCACCCCTCCACTTT. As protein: CASSLPSAVRGDSPLHF.

CDR3 DNA sequence: TGTGCCAGCAGCCAAAGGGAGGTAAGGTCTGAAGCTTTCTTT. Amino acids: CASSQREVRSEAFF. V usage is TRBV14 and J usage is TRBJ1-1; D gene unclear. The CDR3 runs 14 residues. Germline CDR1 is SGHDN and CDR2 is FVKESK. V was shortened by 2 bases and J by 6 bases, with 13 bases between the two germline ends.

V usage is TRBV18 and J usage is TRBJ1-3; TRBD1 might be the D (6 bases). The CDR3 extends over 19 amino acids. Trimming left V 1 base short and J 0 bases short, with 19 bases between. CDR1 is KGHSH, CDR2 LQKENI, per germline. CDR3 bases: TGTGCCAGCTCACCACGGTTCGGGACACCTCGACGCTCTGGAAACACCATATATTTT. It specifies CASSPRFGTPRRSGNTIYF.

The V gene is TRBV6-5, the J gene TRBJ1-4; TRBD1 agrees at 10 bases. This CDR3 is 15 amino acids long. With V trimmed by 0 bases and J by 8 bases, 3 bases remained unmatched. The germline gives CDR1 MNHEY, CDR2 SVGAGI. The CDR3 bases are TGTGCCAGCAGTTACTCGACAGGGGGCGGCGAAAAACTGTTTTTT. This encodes CASSYSTGGGEKLFF.

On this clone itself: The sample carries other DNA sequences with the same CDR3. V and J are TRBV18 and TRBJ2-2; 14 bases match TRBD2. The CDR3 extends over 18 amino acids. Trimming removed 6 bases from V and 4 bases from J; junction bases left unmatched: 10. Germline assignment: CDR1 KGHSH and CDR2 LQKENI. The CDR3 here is CASSRETSGGVVTGELFF. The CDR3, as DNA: TGTGCCAGCTCGCGAGAGACTAGCGGGGGGGTAGTCACCGGGGAGCTGTTTTTT.